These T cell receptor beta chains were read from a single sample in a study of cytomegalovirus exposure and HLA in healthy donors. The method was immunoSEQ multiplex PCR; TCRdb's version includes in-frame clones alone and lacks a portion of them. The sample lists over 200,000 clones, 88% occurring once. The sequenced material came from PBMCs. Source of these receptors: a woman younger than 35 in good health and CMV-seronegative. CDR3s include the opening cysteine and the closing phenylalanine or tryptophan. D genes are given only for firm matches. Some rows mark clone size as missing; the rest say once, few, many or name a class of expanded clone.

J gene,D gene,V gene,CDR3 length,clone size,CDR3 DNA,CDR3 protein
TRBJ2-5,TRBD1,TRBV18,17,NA,TGTGCCAGCTCACCAAATCCCGGGACAGGGGGCGTTGAGACCCAGTACTTC,CASSPNPGTGGVETQYF
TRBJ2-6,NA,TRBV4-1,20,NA,TGCGCCAGCAGCCAGGCCCATTTCGCCGGAGGGGGGGCTGGGGCCAACGTCCTGACTTTC,CASSQAHFAGGGAGANVLTF
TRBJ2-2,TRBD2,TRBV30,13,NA,TGTGCCTGGGCGGGAGGGTTGACCGGGGAGCTGTTTTTT,CAWAGGLTGELFF
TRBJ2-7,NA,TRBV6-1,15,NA,TGTGCCAGCTCCCCCGCCGGACAGCCGCCCTACGAGCAGTACTTC,CASSPAGQPPYEQYF
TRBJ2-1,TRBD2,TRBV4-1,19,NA,TGCGCCAGCAGCCAAACCGGGACTAGCGGGAGGGGACGTTTGAATGAGCAGTTCTTC,CASSQTGTSGRGRLNEQFF
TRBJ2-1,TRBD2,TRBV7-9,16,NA,TGTGCCAGCAGCTTCGTACTAGCGGACTCCTACAATGAGCAGTTCTTC,CASSFVLADSYNEQFF
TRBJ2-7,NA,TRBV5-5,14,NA,TGTGCCAGCAGTCTTTGGGGAGATGATTACGAGCAGTACTTC,CASSLWGDDYEQYF
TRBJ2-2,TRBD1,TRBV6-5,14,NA,TGTGCCAGCAGTCATCAGGGGGTCACCGGGGAGCTGTTTTTT,CASSHQGVTGELFF
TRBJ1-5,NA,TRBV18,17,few,TGTGCCAGCTCACCACAAAGGACAGACTATAGCAATCAGCCCCAGCATTTT,CASSPQRTDYSNQPQHF
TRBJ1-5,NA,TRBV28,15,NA,TGTGCCAGCAGTTTGAAGAACCGCGCCGGTCAGCCCCAGCATTTT,CASSLKNRAGQPQHF
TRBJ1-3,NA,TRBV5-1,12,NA,TGCGCCAGCAGTGGAGGGAGAAACACCATATATTTT,CASSGGRNTIYF
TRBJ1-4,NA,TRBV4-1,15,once,TGCGCCAGCAGCCAAGTGGGTCCGGGGGGTGAAAAACTGTTTTTT,CASSQVGPGGEKLFF
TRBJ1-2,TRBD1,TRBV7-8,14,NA,TGTGCCAGCAGCGTCGGGACAGGGGACTATGGCTACACCTTC,CASSVGTGDYGYTF
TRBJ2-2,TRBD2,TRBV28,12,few,TGTGCCAGCAGTTTAGCGGGAGAGGAGCTGTTTTTT,CASSLAGEELFF
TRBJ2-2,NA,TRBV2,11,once,TGTGCCAGCAGTGACAGCGGGGAGCTGTTTTTT,CASSDSGELFF
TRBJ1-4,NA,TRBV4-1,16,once,TGCGCCAGCAGCCAAGGGCGGATTGCAACTAATGAAAAACTGTTTTTT,CASSQGRIATNEKLFF
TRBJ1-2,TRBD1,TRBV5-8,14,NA,TGTGCCAGCAGCTTGGCCGCAGGGGGGTATGGCTACACCTTC,CASSLAAGGYGYTF
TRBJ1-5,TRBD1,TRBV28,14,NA,TGTGCCAGCAGTTTGGAGGGGGCTAATCAGCCCCAGCATTTT,CASSLEGANQPQHF
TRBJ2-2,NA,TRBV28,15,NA,TGTGCCAGCAGTTTCGTGGGAGGAGGATCCGGGGAGCTGTTTTTT,CASSFVGGGSGELFF
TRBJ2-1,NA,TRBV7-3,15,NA,TGTGCCAGCAGCCCCACCGGGACTCTGAACAATGAGCAGTTCTTC,CASSPTGTLNNEQFF
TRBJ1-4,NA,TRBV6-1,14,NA,TGTGCCAGCAGTTCGGAGTTCGTCGATGAAAAACTGTTTTTT,CASSSEFVDEKLFF
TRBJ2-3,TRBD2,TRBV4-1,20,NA,TGCGCCAGCAGCCAAGCGGTCGTCCAGCGGGAGACTACTAGCACAGATACGCAGTATTTT,CASSQAVVQRETTSTDTQYF
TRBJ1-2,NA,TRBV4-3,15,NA,TGCGCCAGCAGCCAAGAACACAGGGATACCTTAGGCTACACCTTC,CASSQEHRDTLGYTF
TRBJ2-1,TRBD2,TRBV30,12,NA,TGTGCCTTTCAGGGACTAGCCAATGAGCAGTTCTTC,CAFQGLANEQFF
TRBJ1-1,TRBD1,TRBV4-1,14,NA,TGCGCCAGCAGCCGAGGGACAGTGGGCACTGAAGCTTTCTTT,CASSRGTVGTEAFF
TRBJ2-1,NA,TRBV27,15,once,TGTGCCAGCAGCCGAACCCCTACGCCATACAATGAGCAGTTCTTC,CASSRTPTPYNEQFF
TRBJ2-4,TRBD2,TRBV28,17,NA,TGTGCCAGCAGGCTAGCGGGAGGGGATTTAGCCAAAAACATTCAGTACTTC,CASRLAGGDLAKNIQYF
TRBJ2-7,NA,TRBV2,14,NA,TGTGCCAGCAGTGTGGGGAGTGCCGTCTACGAGCAGTACTTC,CASSVGSAVYEQYF
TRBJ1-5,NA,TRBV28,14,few,TGTGCCAGCAGAGGGAGCGGCGAATTGGAGCCCCAGCATTTT,CASRGSGELEPQHF
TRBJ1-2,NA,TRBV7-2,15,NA,TGTGCCAGCAGCTTAGCAGGGGCGTCTAACTATGGCTACACCTTC,CASSLAGASNYGYTF
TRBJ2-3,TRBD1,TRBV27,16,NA,TGTGCCAGCAGTCCCCAGACAGGGGCCCTTGCAGATACGCAGTATTTT,CASSPQTGALADTQYF
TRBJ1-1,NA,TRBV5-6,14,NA,TGTGCCAGCAGCGCCGGGACATTGAACACTGAAGCTTTCTTT,CASSAGTLNTEAFF
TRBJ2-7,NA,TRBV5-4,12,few,TGTGCCAGCAGCTTAAACGCGGGAAGACCGTACTTC,CASSLNAGRPYF
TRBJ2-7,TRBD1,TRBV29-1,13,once,TGCAGCGTCGGAGCAGGGGGCTCCGACGAGCAGTACTTC,CSVGAGGSDEQYF
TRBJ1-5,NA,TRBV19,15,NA,TGTGCCAGTAGTTGGGCAGGGAAGGGCAATCAGCCCCAGCATTTT,CASSWAGKGNQPQHF
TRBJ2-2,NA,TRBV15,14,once,TGTGCCACCAGCAGAGACCGACAAGGCGGGGAGCTGTTTTTT,CATSRDRQGGELFF
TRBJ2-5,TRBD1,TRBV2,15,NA,TGTGCCAGCAGTCCTACTTTCGGGACAGTTGAGACCCAGTACTTC,CASSPTFGTVETQYF
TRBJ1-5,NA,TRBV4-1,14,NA,TGCGCCAGCAGCCAAGTACAGGCCGAAAAGCCCCAGCATTTT,CASSQVQAEKPQHF
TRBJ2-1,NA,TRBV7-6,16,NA,TGTGCCAGCAGCTTAGTAGGGGCCGAGACTGTAAATGAGCAGTTCTTC,CASSLVGAETVNEQFF
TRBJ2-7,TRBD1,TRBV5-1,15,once,TGCGCCAGCAGATCGGGACAGGGGGCTACCTACGAGCAGTACTTC,CASRSGQGATYEQYF
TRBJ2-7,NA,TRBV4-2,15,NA,TGTGCCAGCAGCCAAGAAGGTACGGGATCCTACGAGCAGTACTTC,CASSQEGTGSYEQYF
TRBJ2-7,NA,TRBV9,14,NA,TGTGCCAGCAGCGTGGCGGACTTTTCCTACGAGCAGTACTTC,CASSVADFSYEQYF
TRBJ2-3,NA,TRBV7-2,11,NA,TGTGCCAGCAGCTCTAGTGGTACGCAGTATTTT,CASSSSGTQYF
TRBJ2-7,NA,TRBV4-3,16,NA,TGCGCCAGCAGCCAAGAGGCTTTTGGGAGGGGGGTCGAGCAGTACTTC,CASSQEAFGRGVEQYF